This T cell receptor beta chain was captured in a study of cytomegalovirus exposure and HLA in healthy donors. The method was immunoSEQ multiplex PCR; TCRdb's version includes in-frame clones alone and lacks a portion of them. The table lists over 150,000 clones, 80% to 90% of them singletons, with 13% in the top ten. The study's findings and limits: High specificity and sensitivity for cytomegalovirus status were reported for the classifier. According to a subsequent analysis, TCR clusters from the first cohort were inclined to appear together in the 120 validation repertoires. For most TCR sequences rarity was the rule, although some public TCRs occurred in many donors.

This clone has a handful of counts. Antigen unknown. Trimming stripped 8 bases from V and 6 bases from J, with 14 bases between. The CDR3 loop spans 13 amino acids. Germline CDR1 and CDR2: MNHEY and SVGAGI. Specimen: PBMCs. This TCR came from a woman in her 30s in good health and CMV-seropositive. This sequence joins TRBV6-5 and TRBJ1-5; tentatively, D is TRBD1 (5 bases). CDR3: CASFGGYGQPQHF. The CDR3 DNA follows: TGTGCCAGCTTCGGGGGTTATGGTCAGCCCCAGCATTTT.